A single TCR beta chain is shown here with its context. CDR3 size: 14 residues. The V gene lost 6 bases and the J gene lost 8 bases, with 19 bases spanning the gap. Germline V lookup: CDR1 MDHEN, CDR2 SYDVKM. The entry originates in a study of STAT5B mutations in CD4+ large granular lymphocyte leukemia. Libraries were prepared by immunoSEQ multiplex PCR; TCRdb keeps only in-frame clonotypes and omits some of them. The table includes fewer than 35,000 clones, about 87% detected once. The V and J genes are TRBV28 and TRBJ1-2; perhaps TRBD1 as D (5 bases). This receptor was taken from a human donor in good health. The sequenced sample consisted of CD4+ T cells from blood buffy coats. The CDR3 spells CASSSRGAVSGYTF. The CDR3 DNA is TGTGCCAGCAGCTCACGTGGGGCCGTTTCCGGCTACACCTTC.